This T cell receptor beta chain originates from a study of T cells after yellow fever vaccination. Universal primer sites and UMIs were introduced during 5'RACE template-switching synthesis of TCR cDNA. TCRdb re-derived calls from the 5' RACE reads in MiXCR, one entry per CDR3 protein. This table holds under 700,000 distinct CDR3 sequences, about a sixth found once. In regard to this clonotype: Its antigen is still unknown.

Study findings and constraints: Clones that expanded after primary vaccination mostly reappeared after the booster (96% CD4, approximately 85% CD8).

The germline V gene encodes CDR1 SGHTA and CDR2 FQGNSA. The CDR3 runs 14 residues. The V end lost 1 base, the J end lost 4 bases, and 8 bases lay between the germline ends. The receptor comes from a man between 18 and 35 years old who received the YFV17D yellow fever vaccine. Here the sequenced sample was PBMCs, taken 4 to 5 days after the first yellow fever vaccination. V is TRBV7-2 and J is TRBJ1-3; D might be TRBD1 (5 bases). This CDR3 reads CASSLEQAGNTIYF. For the CDR3, the DNA is TGTGCCAGCAGCTTAGAACAGGCCGGAAACACCATATATTTT.